A selection of T cell receptor beta chains follows, all from one sample in a study of T cell responses to AZD1222 COVID-19 vaccine. Some clones are missing from TCRdb's copy, which holds only in-frame ones; the method was immunoSEQ multiplex PCR. The sample contains approximately 190,000 clones, 85% to 95% of which appear only once. The sample here was peripheral blood, taken on day 0 of AZD1222 vaccination. The receptors were sampled from an adult in good health. The CDR3 runs from the conserved cysteine through the conserved F or W. A D gene is named only where the DNA matches it firmly. Size tells how often a clone was seen (once, few, many) or the class of an expanded clone, and some rows leave it out.

J,V,D,size,CDR3,DNA
TRBJ2-7,TRBV28,.,.,CATSRAGISYEQYF,TGTGCCACTTCCCGGGCAGGGATAAGCTACGAGCAGTACTTC
TRBJ2-7,TRBV10-3,.,.,CAISSTETYEQYF,TGTGCCATCAGCTCGACAGAAACCTACGAGCAGTACTTC
TRBJ2-7,TRBV29-1,TRBD1,.,CSVEATDRSSYEQYF,TGCAGCGTTGAAGCCACGGACAGGAGCTCCTACGAGCAGTACTTC
TRBJ2-3,TRBV19,.,.,CASSMFGRTDTQYF,TGTGCCAGTAGTATGTTCGGGAGAACAGATACGCAGTATTTT
TRBJ2-1,TRBV19,TRBD2,.,CASSWTSGRYYYNEQFF,TGTGCCAGTAGCTGGACTAGCGGGAGGTACTACTACAATGAGCAGTTCTTC
TRBJ1-1,TRBV5-1,.,.,CASSLAGLGGTEAFF,TGCGCCAGCAGCTTGGCCGGTTTGGGGGGCACTGAAGCTTTCTTT
TRBJ2-3,TRBV5-4,.,.,CASSLTGEGAGDTQYF,TGTGCCAGCAGCTTAACGGGAGAGGGGGCGGGAGATACGCAGTATTTT
TRBJ2-1,TRBV5-1,TRBD2,.,CASSLVEAGSFNEQFF,TGCGCCAGCAGCTTGGTCGAAGCGGGAAGTTTCAATGAGCAGTTCTTC
TRBJ1-4,TRBV6-1,.,.,CASSDRAGKLFF,TGTGCCAGCAGTGATAGAGCGGGAAAACTGTTTTTT
TRBJ1-3,TRBV4-3,TRBD1,.,CASSQGDSGNTIYF,TGCGCCAGCAGCCAAGGGGACAGTGGAAACACCATATATTTT
TRBJ1-2,TRBV9,.,.,CASSERWGGYTF,TGTGCCAGCAGCGAGAGGTGGGGTGGCTACACCTTC
TRBJ2-1,TRBV24-1,TRBD1,.,CATSDPTGIPYNEQFF,TGTGCCACCAGTGATCCGACAGGGATCCCCTACAATGAGCAGTTCTTC
TRBJ2-7,TRBV11-2,.,.,CASSRTALGAETYEQYF,TGTGCCAGCAGCCGAACCGCGCTGGGGGCCGAGACCTACGAGCAGTACTTC
TRBJ2-1,TRBV4-3,TRBD2,.,CASSQELGLAGGDEQFF,TGCGCCAGCAGCCAAGAATTGGGACTAGCGGGAGGCGATGAGCAGTTCTTC
TRBJ1-2,TRBV9,.,.,CASSGRLGGYTF,TGTGCCAGCAGCGGACGGTTGGGTGGCTACACCTTC
TRBJ2-3,TRBV28,TRBD2,.,CASSHSGRESDTQYF,TGTGCCAGCAGTCATAGCGGGAGAGAGTCAGATACGCAGTATTTT
TRBJ1-2,TRBV6-5,.,.,CASNEAANYGYTF,TGTGCCAGCAACGAGGCCGCGAACTATGGCTACACCTTC
TRBJ2-7,TRBV9,TRBD2,.,CASSVSVSGSDEQYF,TGTGCCAGCAGCGTTAGTGTTAGCGGGAGCGACGAGCAGTACTTC
TRBJ1-4,TRBV14,.,.,CASSQGTTNEKLFF,TGTGCCAGCAGCCAAGGGACAACTAATGAAAAACTGTTTTTT
TRBJ2-5,TRBV2,.,.,CASSERSTGRVGQETQYF,TGTGCCAGCAGTGAACGTTCAACCGGCAGGGTGGGCCAAGAGACCCAGTACTTC
TRBJ1-5,TRBV10-2,TRBD1,.,CASGGQGSAQGNQPQHF,TGCGCCAGCGGAGGACAGGGATCCGCCCAGGGCAATCAGCCCCAGCATTTT
TRBJ1-2,TRBV28,.,.,CASSDVADYGYTF,TGTGCCAGCAGCGACGTGGCTGACTATGGCTACACCTTC
TRBJ2-3,TRBV29-1,.,.,CSDDSTDTQYF,TGCAGCGACGACAGCACAGATACGCAGTATTTT
TRBJ2-7,TRBV6-5,TRBD2,.,CASSYSTSGRNEQYF,TGTGCCAGCAGTTACTCGACCAGCGGGAGGAACGAGCAGTACTTC
TRBJ2-7,TRBV30,.,.,CAWSKDVSYEQYF,TGTGCCTGGAGTAAGGACGTCTCCTACGAGCAGTACTTC
TRBJ2-1,TRBV30,TRBD2,.,CATPARASGGEQFF,TGTGCCACGCCCGCCAGGGCTAGCGGGGGTGAGCAGTTCTTC
TRBJ2-2,TRBV30,TRBD2,.,CAWTLGTSGRFTGELFF,TGTGCCTGGACCCTGGGGACTAGCGGGAGGTTTACCGGGGAGCTGTTTTTT
TRBJ2-1,TRBV21-1,.,.,CASSATGTGAETTYNEQFF,TGTGCCAGCAGTGCTACCGGGACAGGGGCCGAAACGACCTACAATGAGCAGTTCTTC
TRBJ2-7,TRBV7-8,.,few,CASSPRASSYEQYF,TGTGCCAGCAGCCCTCGGGCCTCCTCCTACGAGCAGTACTTC
TRBJ1-5,TRBV7-8,.,.,CASSGQGKSNQPQHF,TGTGCCAGCAGCGGGCAGGGGAAGAGCAATCAGCCCCAGCATTTT
TRBJ2-7,TRBV7-6,TRBD1,few,CASSLGPGQGSEQYF,TGTGCCAGCAGCTTAGGACCGGGACAGGGTAGCGAGCAGTACTTC
TRBJ1-2,TRBV12-3/TRBV12-4,.,.,CASTGVASGGYTF,TGTGCCAGCACCGGGGTCGCGTCGGGTGGCTACACCTTC
TRBJ1-5,TRBV23-1,.,.,CASSQWENQPQHF,TGCGCCAGCAGTCAATGGGAAAATCAGCCCCAGCATTTT
TRBJ2-1,TRBV18,TRBD1,.,CASSPTRGQSYNEQFF,TGTGCCAGCTCACCAACCAGGGGGCAGTCCTACAATGAGCAGTTCTTC
TRBJ2-5,TRBV6-1,TRBD2,.,CASSESFRLAGGPGETQYF,TGTGCCAGCAGTGAAAGTTTTCGGCTAGCGGGAGGGCCTGGTGAGACCCAGTACTTC
TRBJ2-5,TRBV30,.,.,CAWNRRGETQYF,TGTGCCTGGAACAGGCGGGGTGAGACCCAGTACTTC
TRBJ2-1,TRBV6-5,.,.,CASSYSSSDPYNEQFF,TGTGCCAGCAGTTACTCGTCTAGCGACCCCTACAATGAGCAGTTCTTC
TRBJ2-4,TRBV7-3,.,.,CASSLIRASRAKNIQYF,TGTGCCAGCAGCTTAATCAGGGCTAGTAGAGCCAAAAACATTCAGTACTTC
TRBJ1-1,TRBV10-3,TRBD1,.,CAMMDRRNTEAFF,TGTGCCATGATGGACAGGCGGAACACTGAAGCTTTCTTT
TRBJ1-2,TRBV5-6,.,once,CASSLVPGLANYGYTF,TGTGCCAGCAGCTTGGTACCAGGCCTGGCTAACTATGGCTACACCTTC
TRBJ1-6,TRBV9,.,.,CASASHGLGNNSPLHF,TGTGCCAGCGCCTCCCATGGCCTGGGGAATAATTCACCCCTCCACTTT
TRBJ1-4,TRBV30,.,.,CAWGPGTEIGEKLFF,TGTGCCTGGGGCCCCGGGACCGAGATAGGTGAAAAACTGTTTTTT
TRBJ1-2,TRBV30,.,.,CAWSVQWGRQNGYTF,TGTGCCTGGAGTGTACAATGGGGACGGCAGAATGGCTACACCTTC
TRBJ2-4,TRBV4-3,TRBD1,once,CASSQDGTRQGANIQYF,TGCGCCAGCAGCCAAGATGGGACGAGGCAGGGGGCAAACATTCAGTACTTC
TRBJ2-1,TRBV7-3,TRBD2,.,CASSIGTSGIDEQFF,TGTGCCAGCAGCATCGGGACTAGCGGGATTGACGAGCAGTTCTTC
TRBJ2-7,TRBV5-5,.,.,CASSFRRGPYEQYF,TGTGCCAGCAGCTTCAGGAGGGGGCCCTACGAGCAGTACTTC
TRBJ2-3,TRBV7-2,.,.,CASSSHGDTQYF,TGTGCCAGCAGCTCACACGGGGATACGCAGTATTTT
TRBJ1-2,TRBV23-1,.,.,CASSRFGTAYLEGYGYTF,TGCGCCAGCAGCCGCTTCGGGACGGCCTACCTGGAGGGCTATGGCTACACCTTC
TRBJ1-1,TRBV9,.,.,CASSQSASYTEAFF,TGTGCCAGCAGCCAAAGTGCGAGTTACACTGAAGCTTTCTTT
TRBJ2-7,TRBV30,.,.,CAWTREYEQYF,TGTGCCTGGACCCGTGAATACGAGCAGTACTTC
TRBJ1-2,TRBV9,.,.,CASSATGDYGYTF,TGTGCCAGCAGCGCCACTGGGGACTATGGCTACACCTTC
TRBJ1-5,TRBV28,.,.,CASSPSDWNQPQHF,TGTGCCAGCAGCCCAAGCGACTGGAATCAGCCCCAGCATTTT
TRBJ2-5,TRBV11-2,.,once,CASSLGLSQQETQYF,TGTGCCAGCAGCTTAGGGTTATCACAGCAAGAGACCCAGTACTTC